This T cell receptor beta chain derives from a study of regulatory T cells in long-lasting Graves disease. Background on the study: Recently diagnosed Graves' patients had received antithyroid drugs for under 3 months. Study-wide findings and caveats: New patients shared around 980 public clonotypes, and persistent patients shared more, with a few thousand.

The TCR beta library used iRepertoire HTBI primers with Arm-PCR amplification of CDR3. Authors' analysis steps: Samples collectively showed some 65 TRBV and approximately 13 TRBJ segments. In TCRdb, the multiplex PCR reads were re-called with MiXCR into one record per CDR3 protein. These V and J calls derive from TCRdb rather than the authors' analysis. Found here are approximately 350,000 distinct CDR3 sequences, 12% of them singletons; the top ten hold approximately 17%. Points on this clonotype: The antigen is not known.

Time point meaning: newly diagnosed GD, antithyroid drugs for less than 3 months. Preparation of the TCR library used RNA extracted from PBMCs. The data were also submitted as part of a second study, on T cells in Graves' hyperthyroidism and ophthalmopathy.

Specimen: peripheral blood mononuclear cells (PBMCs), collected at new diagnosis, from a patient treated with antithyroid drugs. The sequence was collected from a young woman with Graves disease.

CDR3 residues: CASSQEIIGTKNEAFF. The CDR3, as DNA: TGTGCCAGCAGCCAAGAGATTATCGGGACAAAAAACGAAGCTTTCTTT. This chain uses TRBV3-1 with TRBJ1-1, with a possible D match to TRBD1 (6 bases). Germline V CDR1 and CDR2: LGHDT, YNNKEL (reference sequence). The V end was cut by 0 bases, the J end by 8 bases, with 19 bases between. The CDR3 is 16 amino acids.